These 12 T cell receptor beta chains originate from one sample sequenced in a study of shared clonotypes between healthy human individuals. Assay: immunoSEQ multiplex PCR; the TCRdb copy retains only in-frame clones and omits some. The table has about half a million clones, roughly 80% seen once. The sample consisted of PBMCs. The source is a woman aged 40 to 49 in good health. Some clones in this sample may be carry-over from other donors' samples.

The gene calls are TRBV4-2 and TRBJ1-1; 9 bases match TRBD1. Germline CDR1 and CDR2: LGHNA and YNFKEQ. J lost 11 bases, V lost 0 bases, and 13 bases had no gene match. The CDR3 spans 16 residues. DNA for the CDR3: TGTGCCAGCAGCCAAGACAGGGACAGGGAATTGAGGTGGGCTTTCTTT. Translated: CASSQDRDRELRWAFF.

This chain uses TRBV2 with TRBJ1-1, with a possible D match to TRBD1 (5 bases). V lost 3 bases and J 1 base, leaving 9 bases between the germline ends. This CDR3 contains 14 residues. Germline CDR1 and CDR2: SNHLY and FYNNEI. This chain's CDR3 is CASSEQGSNTEAFF. The CDR3 nucleotides read TGTGCCAGCAGTGAGCAGGGATCGAACACTGAAGCTTTCTTT.

The chain couples TRBV7-8 to TRBJ1-5; 9 bases map to TRBD1. V lost 6 bases and J lost 5; bases outside the gene matches: 8. CDR3 length: 15 residues. CDR1 SGHVS and CDR2 FQNEAQ come from the germline V gene. CDR3 protein: CASSLRDRVYQPQHF. The CDR3, as DNA: TGTGCCAGCAGTCTCCGGGACAGGGTGTATCAGCCCCAGCATTTT.

V is TRBV15 and J is TRBJ2-7; D is ambiguous. V lost 0 bases and J 3 bases, leaving 12 bases between the germline ends. The CDR3 covers 15 residues. Germline V gene lookup returns CDR1 LNHNV and CDR2 YYDKDF (reference sequence). The CDR3 protein is CATSRDGDSFYEQYF. DNA for the CDR3: TGTGCCACCAGCAGAGATGGCGACTCCTTCTACGAGCAGTACTTC.

The V gene is TRBV4-2, the J gene TRBJ2-2; possibly TRBD1 for D (5 bases). The ends were cut back, 4 bases at V and 5 bases at J, with 11 bases in the middle. Looked up from germline, CDR1 is LGHNA and CDR2 is YNFKEQ. The CDR3 covers 14 residues. CDR3 nucleotide sequence: TGTGCCAGCAGCCCCGCGGCAGGGACCGGGGAGCTGTTTTTT. It specifies CASSPAAGTGELFF.

This sequence joins TRBV5-4 and TRBJ2-7; 14 nucleotides agree with TRBD2. CDR3 length: 16 residues. J lost 6 bases, V lost 4 bases, and 9 bases had no gene match. Germline V gene sequence: CDR1 SGHNT, CDR2 YYREEE (reference sequence). CDR3 nucleotide sequence: TGTGCCAGCAGCCCCGGGACTAGCGGGAGCGGGGGCGAGCAGTACTTC. Protein: CASSPGTSGSGGEQYF.

To note about this clone: The likely explanation is a read error, given a far larger clone one base away. The sample contains more than one DNA sequence encoding this CDR3. The V gene is TRBV10-3, the J gene TRBJ2-5; 9 bases map to TRBD2. The CDR3 is 15 residues long. Germline assignment: CDR1 ENHRY and CDR2 SYGVKD. The trim removed 10 bases at V and 5 bases at J, leaving 14 bases unmatched. CDR3 residues: CATQDSGGSWETQYF. For the CDR3, the DNA is TGTGCCACACAGGACAGCGGGGGGTCATGGGAGACCCAGTACTTC.

This clone was recorded only once. The gene calls are TRBV18 and TRBJ1-4; TRBD1 might be the D (6 bases). Germline CDR1 and CDR2: KGHSH and LQKENI. V was pared by 6 bases and J by 1 base, with 9 bases between. This CDR3 has 14 amino acids. This CDR3 is CASSLQGTNEKLFF. The DNA for the CDR3 is TGTGCCAGCTCCCTACAGGGAACTAATGAAAAACTGTTTTTT.

In this sample, this clone turned up many times. Additional DNA sequences in this sample encode the identical CDR3. The gene calls are TRBV4-1 and TRBJ1-1; 7 bases line up with TRBD1. Germline loops: CDR1 MGHRA, CDR2 YSYEKL. The CDR3 has 14 amino acids. J gave up 2 bases and V 4 bases, and 4 bases lay outside the gene matches. CDR3 region: CASSRTGANTEAFF. Written as DNA, the CDR3 is TGCGCCAGCAGCCGGACAGGAGCCAACACTGAAGCTTTCTTT.

V and J are TRBV30 and TRBJ2-1; 7 nucleotides align to TRBD2. CDR3 length: 14 residues. Trimming at V came to 5 bases and at J to 7 bases, leaving 11 bases not matched to a gene. Germline CDR1 GTSNPN, CDR2 SVGIG (reference sequence). In DNA, the CDR3 is TGTGCCTGGTCCGGACTAGGTATAGGAAATGAGCAGTTCTTC. Amino acid sequence: CAWSGLGIGNEQFF.

J is TRBJ1-5 and V is TRBV4-3; D gene uncertain. V gave up 0 bases and J gave up 4 bases, with 4 bases separating them. Germline V gene sequence: CDR1 LGHNA, CDR2 YSLEER. The CDR3 contains 13 residues. CDR3 sequence (DNA): TGCGCCAGCAGCCAAGACCATAATCAGCCCCAGCATTTT. This translates into CASSQDHNQPQHF.

The gene calls are TRBV4-3 and TRBJ1-1; 8 bases agree with TRBD1. Trimming at V came to 0 bases and at J to 1 base, leaving 7 bases not matched to a gene. Germline-derived CDR1 and CDR2 are LGHNA and YSLEER. The CDR3 sequence is 17 residues long. The CDR3 spells CASSQDRRGPGNTEAFF. The CDR3 DNA reads TGCGCCAGCAGCCAAGATCGCAGGGGGCCCGGGAACACTGAAGCTTTCTTT.